One sample yielded the 25 T cell receptor beta chains listed below, sequenced in a study of cytomegalovirus exposure and HLA in healthy donors. The data were produced by immunoSEQ multiplex PCR, yet TCRdb's version contains in-frame clones alone and is incomplete. The data show about 130,000 clones, roughly 87% seen once. Specimen: PBMCs. These receptors originate from a woman in her late teens or twenties in good health and CMV-seronegative.

A note on this clone: The junction differs from germline at one of its ends, possibly a read error. The chain carries TRBV18 and TRBJ1-5, with a tentative D call TRBD1 (5 bases). The length of the CDR3 is 15 residues. The germline CDR1 and CDR2 sequences are KGHSH and LQKENI. DNA for the CDR3: TGTGCCAGCTCGCCACCCGGGGGTTCTGATCAGCCCCAGCATTTT. Encoded protein: CASSPPGGSDQPQHF.

V usage is TRBV7-6 and J usage is TRBJ2-2; 8 positions match TRBD1. Germline V CDR1 and CDR2: SGHVS, FNYEAQ. V gave up 4 bases and J gave up 3 bases; unmatched junction bases: 1. This CDR3 has 14 residues. The DNA of the CDR3 is TGTGCCAGCAGCTCGGACAGGGACACCGGGGAGCTGTTTTTT. It translates to CASSSDRDTGELFF.

This chain links TRBV4-1 with TRBJ2-3; unclear D gene. This CDR3 has 17 amino acids. V shed 4 bases and J shed 0 bases, with 17 bases lying between them. Germline V gives CDR1 MGHRA, CDR2 YSYEKL. The CDR3 protein is CASSPNVFGRSTDTQYF. As DNA, the CDR3 is TGCGCCAGCAGCCCGAATGTCTTCGGTAGAAGCACAGATACGCAGTATTTT.

The chain couples TRBV11-2 to TRBJ2-7, with 7 bases identical to TRBD1. Germline CDR1 and CDR2: SGHAT and FQNNGV. CDR3 length: 14 amino acids. With 4 bases clipped from V and 2 bases from J, the junction kept 5 bases outside the gene matches. CDR3 coding DNA: TGTGCCAGCAGCTCCCCGGGACAGCCCTACGAGCAGTACTTC. It yields the protein CASSSPGQPYEQYF. The entire variable domain, with the rest obtained from reference TRBV11-2 and TRBJ2-7, is as follows: EAGVAQSPRYKIIEKRQSVAFWCNPISGHATLYWYQQILGQGPKLLIQFQNNGVVDDSQLPKDRFSAERLKGVDSTLKIQPAKLEDSAVYLCASSSPGQPYEQYFGPGTRLTVT.

This clone was recorded once. V gene TRBV19 combines with J gene TRBJ2-7, with D perhaps TRBD1 (5 bases). The CDR3 totals 13 residues. V lost 5 bases and J lost 3, with 11 bases in between. CDR1 and CDR2 from the germline V gene are LNHDA and SQIVND (reference sequence). The chain's CDR3 is CASSWGTYYEQYF. The CDR3 nucleotides are TGTGCCAGTAGTTGGGGCACTTACTACGAGCAGTACTTC. Variable domain in full (rest from reference TRBV19 and TRBJ2-7): DGGITQSPKYLFRKEGQNVTLSCEQNLNHDAMYWYRQDPGQGLRLIYYSQIVNDFQKGDIAEGYSVSREKKESFPLTVTSAQKNPTAFYLCASSWGTYYEQYFGPGTRLTVT.

The chain combines TRBV7-2 with TRBJ1-1, with TRBD1 as a possible D gene (6 bases). The CDR3 covers 18 residues. Trimming cost V 5 bases and J 3 bases, with 25 bases left between them. Germline V gene data show CDR1 as SGHTA and CDR2 as FQGNSA. The CDR3 protein is CASSLLSTGLWLDTEAFF. The CDR3 nucleotides read TGTGCCAGCAGCCTCCTCTCGACAGGCCTTTGGTTGGACACTGAAGCTTTCTTT.

Written as DNA, the CDR3 is TGCGCCAGCAGCCAAGAGACTAGCGGGGGAACGCGGAATGAGCAGTTCTTC. Its translation: CASSQETSGGTRNEQFF. This chain uses TRBV4-1 with TRBJ2-1, with 12 bases that match TRBD2. V shed 0 bases and J 7 bases; nucleotides not matched to a gene: 7. Germline V gene lookup returns CDR1 MGHRA and CDR2 YSYEKL. The CDR3 spans 17 residues.

This clone was detected only a few times. The rearrangement links TRBV6-1 to TRBJ2-1; 8 nucleotides agree with TRBD1. V was pared by 1 base and J by 9 bases, with 8 bases of the junction left unmatched. Germline CDR1 and CDR2: MNHNS and SASEGT. The CDR3 is made up of 15 amino acids. DNA of the CDR3: TGTGCCAGCAGTGAAGATCCAGGGGGCAGCGGTGAGCAGTTCTTC. Its protein is CASSEDPGGSGEQFF.

The chain joins TRBV28 to TRBJ2-2; 9 bases agree with TRBD1. This CDR3 contains 13 residues. The trim removed 8 bases at V and 7 bases at J, leaving 5 bases unmatched. Germline CDR1 is MDHEN and CDR2 is SYDVKM. The CDR3 DNA sequence: TGTGCCAGCCTTACAGGGGGCTTCGGGGAGCTGTTTTTT. Protein product: CASLTGGFGELFF.

This chain joins TRBV5-1 and TRBJ1-2; D is perhaps TRBD1 (5 bases). CDR3 length equals 14 residues. Trimming left V 4 bases short and J 8 bases short, with 18 bases between. Germline CDR1 SGHRS, CDR2 YFSETQ. This CDR3 is CASSPDRTISGYTF. The CDR3, as DNA: TGCGCCAGCAGCCCTGACAGAACTATTTCGGGCTACACCTTC.

The J gene is TRBJ2-7, the V gene TRBV10-1; 8 nucleotides line up with TRBD1. The ends lost 4 bases at V and 3 bases at J; junction bases unmatched: 5. The length of the CDR3 is 14 residues. The germline V gene has CDR1 WNHNN and CDR2 SYGVQD (reference sequence). The CDR3 protein is CASSGPGQVYEQYF. As DNA, the CDR3 is TGCGCCAGCAGTGGGCCGGGACAGGTCTACGAGCAGTACTTC.

The J gene is TRBJ2-7, the V gene TRBV2; D is undetermined. This CDR3 comprises 13 residues. The V and J ends lost 3 bases and 2 bases respectively, with 8 bases between them. Germline-derived CDR1 and CDR2 are SNHLY and FYNNEI. CDR3 bases: TGTGCCAGCAGTGACGGGTTAACCTACGAGCAGTACTTC. This sequence encodes CASSDGLTYEQYF. The complete variable domain, with remaining parts taken from reference TRBV2 and TRBJ2-7, reads EPEVTQTPSHQVTQMGQEVILRCVPISNHLYFYWYRQILGQKVEFLVSFYNNEISEKSEIFDDQFSVERPDGSNFTLKIRSTKLEDSAMYFCASSDGLTYEQYFGPGTRLTVT.

This clone was detected once. The chain has TRBV18 and TRBJ2-7; tentative D call: TRBD2 (5 bases). This CDR3 comprises 15 residues. Trimming pared 2 bases from V and 5 bases from J, leaving 16 bases between. Germline loops: CDR1 KGHSH, CDR2 LQKENI. CDR3 nucleotide sequence: TGTGCCAGCTCACCAGCGAGCCCCGGGGAAGACGAGCAGTACTTC. Translation gives CASSPASPGEDEQYF.

The genes are TRBV15 and TRBJ2-1, with 12 bases fitting TRBD2. V lost 4 bases and J lost 4; bases outside the gene matches: 2. Germline assignment: CDR1 LNHNV and CDR2 YYDKDF (reference sequence). The CDR3 is 15 amino acids. The CDR3 sequence is CATSTGLAGYNEQFF. CDR3 DNA sequence: TGTGCCACCAGCACTGGACTAGCGGGGTACAATGAGCAGTTCTTC. Full variable domain (remainder filled in from reference TRBV15 and TRBJ2-1): DAMVIQNPRYQVTQFGKPVTLSCSQTLNHNVMYWYQQKSSQAPKLLFHYYDKDFNNEADTPDNFQSRRPNTSFCFLDIRSPGLGDTAMYLCATSTGLAGYNEQFFGPGTRLTVL.

V is TRBV6-6 and J is TRBJ2-2; maybe TRBD2 (7 bases). The CDR3 spans 15 residues. In germline, CDR1 is MNHNY, CDR2 SVGAGI (reference sequence). V lost 2 bases, J lost 7 bases, and 14 bases lay in between. CDR3 sequence reads: CASSYGRGAGGELFF. CDR3 in DNA: TGTGCCAGCAGTTACGGTCGGGGGGCCGGCGGGGAGCTGTTTTTT.

This chain connects TRBV5-4 to TRBJ2-3; TRBD2 might be the D (6 bases). Germline V lookup: CDR1 SGHNT, CDR2 YYREEE (reference sequence). The CDR3 runs 16 residues. V was cut by 4 bases and J by 3 bases, with 18 bases left in between. CDR3 loop: CASSRSGGRDTDTQYF. CDR3 coding DNA: TGTGCCAGCAGCCGAAGCGGAGGGCGGGATACAGATACGCAGTATTTT.

This sequence joins TRBV15 and TRBJ1-4; 7 bases line up with TRBD1. J gave up 4 bases and V 5 bases, and 7 bases lay outside the gene matches. This CDR3 is built from 15 residues. Germline V gene lookup returns CDR1 LNHNV and CDR2 YYDKDF (reference sequence). The CDR3 here is CATSSRTGYNEKLFF. The CDR3 nucleotides are TGTGCCACCAGCTCGCGGACAGGCTATAATGAAAAACTGTTTTTT.

This clone was seen a single time. The V call is TRBV15, the J call TRBJ2-1, with 8 positions matching TRBD2. CDR3 length equals 13 residues. With V trimmed by 4 bases and J by 15 bases, 11 bases remained unmatched. CDR1 and CDR2 from the germline V gene are LNHNV and YYDKDF (reference sequence). The CDR3 coding sequence is TGTGCCACCAGCACCAAAAGGAGAGCGGGGGCGTTCTTC. It translates to CATSTKRRAGAFF.

The chain uses TRBV19 and TRBJ1-1, with a weak D call TRBD1 (5 bases). With 6 bases removed from V and 1 base from J, the gap between germline ends came to 6 bases. The CDR3 runs to 12 residues. Germline CDR1 reads LNHDA; CDR2 reads SQIVND (reference sequence). The CDR3 sequence: CASRRGNTEAFF. In DNA, the CDR3 is TGTGCCAGTAGAAGGGGGAACACTGAAGCTTTCTTT. The variable domain in full, with the rest retrieved from reference TRBV19 and TRBJ1-1, is DGGITQSPKYLFRKEGQNVTLSCEQNLNHDAMYWYRQDPGQGLRLIYYSQIVNDFQKGDIAEGYSVSREKKESFPLTVTSAQKNPTAFYLCASRRGNTEAFFGQGTRLTVV.

The J gene is TRBJ2-2, the V gene TRBV28, with 7 bases lining up with TRBD1. V gave up 3 bases and J gave up 2 bases; unmatched junction bases: 3. Germline V gives CDR1 MDHEN, CDR2 SYDVKM. The CDR3 has 15 amino acids. The chain's CDR3 is CASSFPGGNTGELFF. CDR3 in DNA: TGTGCCAGCAGTTTCCCAGGGGGAAACACCGGGGAGCTGTTTTTT. Variable domain in full (rest from reference TRBV28 and TRBJ2-2): DVKVTQSSRYLVKRTGEKVFLECVQDMDHENMFWYRQDPGLGLRLIYFSYDVKMKEKGDIPEGYSVSREKKERFSLILESASTNQTSMYLCASSFPGGNTGELFFGEGSRLTVL.

This sequence joins TRBV5-1 and TRBJ1-1, with 7 bases aligning to TRBD1. This CDR3 spans 16 amino acids. Germline CDR1 and CDR2: SGHRS and YFSETQ. The junction had 6 bases not matched to a gene; V was cut back by 0 bases and J by 1 base. CDR3 sequence: CASSLEGTDRNTEAFF. CDR3 coding DNA: TGCGCCAGCAGCTTGGAGGGGACAGACCGGAACACTGAAGCTTTCTTT.

This clone occurred once. This chain uses TRBV2 with TRBJ1-1, with no clear D. The CDR3 totals 14 residues. Trimming shortened V by 6 bases and J by 1 base, and 12 bases separated the two germline ends. The germline V gene encodes CDR1 SNHLY and CDR2 FYNNEI. CDR3: CASSAQFSNTEAFF. CDR3 coding DNA: TGTGCCAGCAGCGCACAGTTCTCGAACACTGAAGCTTTCTTT.

CDR3 residues: CASSHDRGGGYTF. Written as DNA, the CDR3 is TGTGCCAGTAGTCATGACAGGGGGGGCGGCTACACCTTC. The chain has TRBV19 and TRBJ1-2; 9 positions agree with TRBD1. V gave up 5 bases and J gave up 8 bases; unmatched junction bases: 6. Germline lookup yields CDR1 LNHDA and CDR2 SQIVND (reference sequence). The CDR3 extends over 13 amino acids.

The V gene is TRBV5-4, the J gene TRBJ2-7, with D possibly being TRBD2 (7 bases). CDR1 is SGHNT and CDR2 is YYREEE in the germline V gene (reference sequence). With 4 bases removed from V and 4 bases from J, the gap between germline ends came to 15 bases. CDR3 length equals 14 residues. The CDR3 loop is CASSREGGGYEQYF. The CDR3 region has the DNA TGTGCCAGCAGCCGAGAGGGGGGGGGATACGAGCAGTACTTC.

V and J are TRBV6-1 and TRBJ1-5; 7 positions match TRBD1. V shed 7 bases, J shed 3 bases, and the junction held 3 bases outside the gene matches. This CDR3 is built from 13 residues. Germline V gene sequence: CDR1 MNHNS, CDR2 SASEGT. The DNA for the CDR3 is TGTGCCAGCATGGGACAGAACAATCAGCCCCAGCATTTT. Translating gives CASMGQNNQPQHF.